The 12 T cell receptor beta chains given below trace back to one sample, sequenced in a study of cytomegalovirus exposure and HLA in healthy donors. The PCR contained 60 Vbeta and 13 Jbeta primers. Produced via immunoSEQ multiplex PCR; TCRdb's table is partial and in-frame only. The sample contains 150,000 to 200,000 clones, 82% of which appear only once. The source material was PBMCs. The receptors derive from a girl between 5 and 17 years old in good health and CMV-seropositive.

The CDR3 region has the DNA TGTGCCAGCTCCCTCACAGGGGGCGAAACCTATGGCTACACCTTC. This codes for CASSLTGGETYGYTF. The genes are TRBV18 and TRBJ1-2; TRBD1 matches 9 bases. Germline V gives CDR1 KGHSH, CDR2 LQKENI. V shed 6 bases and J 4 bases; nucleotides not matched to a gene: 9. The CDR3 has 15 residues. The whole variable domain, remainder taken from reference TRBV18 and TRBJ1-2, is NAGVMQNPRHLVRRRGQEARLRCSPMKGHSHVYWYRQLPEEGLKFMVYLQKENIIDESGMPKERFSAEFPKEGPSILRIQQVVRGDSAAYFCASSLTGGETYGYTFGSGTRLTVV.

A word on this clone: This sample includes further DNA sequences coding for the same CDR3. This chain links TRBV5-1 with TRBJ2-2, with 7 nucleotides matching TRBD2. Germline CDR1 is SGHRS and CDR2 is YFSETQ. V lost 4 bases, J lost 6 bases, and 18 bases stayed unmatched. The CDR3 loop spans 18 amino acids. The CDR3 is CASSRAQISGGRSGELFF. As DNA, the CDR3 is TGCGCCAGCAGCCGGGCCCAGATATCGGGAGGTCGCTCCGGGGAGCTGTTTTTT.

This clone was counted once. The chain recombines TRBV6-1 with TRBJ1-2; D is uncertain. Germline CDR1 reads MNHNS; CDR2 reads SASEGT. The CDR3 contains 15 residues. The ends were cut back, 1 base at V and 3 bases at J, with 12 bases in the middle. The DNA of the CDR3 is TGTGCCAGCAGTGAAGGGTCTCCTGGGCACTATGGCTACACCTTC. Translating it yields CASSEGSPGHYGYTF.

CDR3 nucleotide sequence: TGTGCCAGCAGTTTAAATCGGGGGTTCGACTATGGCTACACCTTC. This sequence encodes CASSLNRGFDYGYTF. The chain links TRBV28 to TRBJ1-2, with D possibly TRBD1 on 5 matching bases. This CDR3 spans 15 amino acids. V dropped 2 bases and J dropped 3 bases, with 13 bases sitting between them. Germline V gives CDR1 MDHEN, CDR2 SYDVKM.

The CDR3 reads CASSVGGASKNIQYF. CDR3 in DNA: TGTGCCAGCAGCGTAGGGGGCGCGTCCAAAAACATTCAGTACTTC. The genes are TRBV9 and TRBJ2-4, with D tentatively TRBD1 (5 bases). CDR1 and CDR2 from the germline V gene are SGDLS and YYNGEE. Trimming shortened V by 0 bases and J by 2 bases, and 9 bases separated the two germline ends. The CDR3 has 15 residues.

The chain uses TRBV2 and TRBJ2-1, with a possible D match to TRBD2 (6 bases). V lost 8 bases, J lost 1 base, and 18 bases lay in between. The CDR3 is 16 amino acids. CDR1 is SNHLY and CDR2 is FYNNEI in the germline V gene. CDR3 loop: CASGQDWRGSYNEQFF. CDR3 nucleotide sequence: TGTGCCAGCGGCCAGGACTGGCGGGGATCCTACAATGAGCAGTTCTTC.

The V gene is TRBV6-1, the J gene TRBJ2-3, with 7 bases fitting TRBD1. There are 12 residues in the CDR3. Germline CDR1 reads MNHNS; CDR2 reads SASEGT. V trimming: 0 bases; J trimming: 10 bases; junction bases outside the gene matches: 1. The CDR3 DNA reads TGTGCCAGCAGTGAAGCAGGGGGCGCGCAGTATTTT. It specifies CASSEAGGAQYF.

The CDR3 reads CATSRDVGGINIQYF. DNA of the CDR3: TGTGCCACCAGCAGAGATGTTGGGGGGATAAACATTCAGTACTTC. This chain connects TRBV15 to TRBJ2-4; possible D gene TRBD2, 6 bases. This CDR3 contains 15 residues. V lost 0 bases to trimming and J lost 6 bases, with 12 bases between them. The germline V gene has CDR1 LNHNV and CDR2 YYDKDF (reference sequence). The variable domain in full, with the rest retrieved from reference TRBV15 and TRBJ2-4, is DAMVIQNPRYQVTQFGKPVTLSCSQTLNHNVMYWYQQKSSQAPKLLFHYYDKDFNNEADTPDNFQSRRPNTSFCFLDIRSPGLGDTAMYLCATSRDVGGINIQYFGAGTRLSVL.

The chain uses TRBV2 and TRBJ1-3; D might be TRBD1 (5 bases). The CDR3 is 14 amino acids. V was cut by 4 bases and J by 0 bases, with 7 bases left in between. Germline loops: CDR1 SNHLY, CDR2 FYNNEI. The CDR3 DNA reads TGTGCCAGCAGTGGACAGTTCTCTGGAAACACCATATATTTT. Its protein product is CASSGQFSGNTIYF.

This chain connects TRBV4-3 to TRBJ2-7; 10 bases align to TRBD1. CDR1 is LGHNA and CDR2 is YSLEER in the germline V gene. With V trimmed by 4 bases and J by 5 bases, 11 bases remained unmatched. The CDR3 loop spans 16 amino acids. CDR3 in amino acids: CASSLLSGTGVHEQYF. As DNA, the CDR3 is TGCGCCAGCAGCCTCCTCTCCGGGACAGGGGTCCACGAGCAGTACTTC.

The rearrangement joins TRBV7-3 to TRBJ1-2; 7 nucleotides line up with TRBD1. CDR1 is SGHTA, CDR2 FQGTGA, per germline. The length of the CDR3 is 14 residues. Trimming cost V 5 bases and J 3 bases; bases outside gene matches: 6. DNA for the CDR3: TGTGCCAGCAGCGTACAGGGGTTGGACTATGGCTACACCTTC. Amino acids: CASSVQGLDYGYTF.

This sequence joins TRBV18 and TRBJ1-1; D gene ambiguous. From germline, CDR1 is KGHSH and CDR2 LQKENI. Trimming cost V 2 bases and J 4 bases, with 8 bases left between them. This CDR3 has 13 residues. CDR3 coding DNA: TGTGCCAGCTCACCAAGCGGTGTCACTGAAGCTTTCTTT. Its translation: CASSPSGVTEAFF. The complete variable domain, with remaining parts taken from reference TRBV18 and TRBJ1-1, reads NAGVMQNPRHLVRRRGQEARLRCSPMKGHSHVYWYRQLPEEGLKFMVYLQKENIIDESGMPKERFSAEFPKEGPSILRIQQVVRGDSAAYFCASSPSGVTEAFFGQGTRLTVV.